These 27 T cell receptor beta chains originate from one sample sequenced in a study of T cell responses to AZD1222 COVID-19 vaccine (dated by TCRdb to the early 2020s). Receptor amplification or capture employed the immunoSEQ multiplex PCR assay. Entries here come from immuneACCESS through TCRdb and include only in-frame sequences with V and J called. Some clones fail to appear in such tables; in the studies checked, an unresolved V gene covers under half of the shortfall, and the cause of the remainder is unknown. The sample table contains around 170,000 clones; only one count was recorded for approximately 90% of them. The top ten constitute approximately 0.97% of the sample. Per the publication, the time point label means: baseline before first vaccination. The specimen comprised peripheral blood, sampled on day 0 of AZD1222 vaccination. The receptor source for this set is an adult in good health.

This clone has a single count. The chain combines TRBV7-2 with TRBJ1-5; D is uncertain. Trimming took 2 bases from V and 6 from J, leaving 8 bases between them. Germline assignment: CDR1 SGHTA and CDR2 FQGNSA. The CDR3 spans 13 residues. DNA of the CDR3: TGTGCCAGCAGCTTAAATCATGCTCAGCCCCAGCATTTT. It is translated as CASSLNHAQPQHF. The full variable domain, completed using reference TRBV7-2 and TRBJ1-5, is GAGVSQSPSNKVTEKGKDVELRCDPISGHTALYWYRQSLGQGLEFLIYFQGNSAPDKSGLPSDRFSAERTGGSVSTLTIQRTQQEDSAVYLCASSLNHAQPQHFGDGTRLSIL.

V and J are TRBV6-2 or TRBV6-3 and TRBJ2-5; perhaps D is TRBD1 or TRBD2 (5 bases each). The germline V gene encodes CDR1 MNHEY and CDR2 SVGEGT. Trimming took 2 bases from V and 4 from J, leaving 17 bases between them. The CDR3 consists of 16 residues. CDR3 protein: CASSYGHPTGRETQYF. CDR3 in DNA: TGTGCCAGCAGTTACGGTCACCCGACGGGGCGAGAGACCCAGTACTTC.

This chain links TRBV5-1 with TRBJ1-4, with 7 nucleotides matching TRBD1. This CDR3 region has 14 residues. Trimming removed 2 bases from V and 8 bases from J; junction bases left unmatched: 6. CDR1 and CDR2 from the germline V gene are SGHRS and YFSETQ. The CDR3, as DNA: TGCGCCAGCAGCTTTCAGGGGGACGGAGAAAAACTGTTTTTT. It codes for CASSFQGDGEKLFF.

The chain uses TRBV7-9 and TRBJ2-7; D gene ambiguous. The V gene's germline CDR1 is SEHNR and CDR2 FQNEAQ (reference sequence). V dropped 5 bases and J dropped 2 bases, with 13 bases sitting between them. The CDR3 spans 14 residues. The CDR3 loop reads CASSPPGSPYEQYF. The CDR3 DNA is TGTGCCAGCAGCCCCCCCGGGTCCCCCTACGAGCAGTACTTC.

The rearrangement joins TRBV2 to TRBJ2-7, with D hard to call. This CDR3 has 15 residues. V was clipped by 2 bases and J by 1 base, with 12 bases between them. Germline CDR1 and CDR2: SNHLY and FYNNEI. The CDR3, as DNA: TGTGCCAGCAGTGAATCGGGCCGGAAATCCTACGAGCAGTACTTC. It encodes CASSESGRKSYEQYF.

This chain connects TRBV7-9 to TRBJ1-1; D is undetermined. The length of the CDR3 is 12 residues. The V gene lost 2 bases and the J gene lost 11 bases, with 12 bases spanning the gap. In germline, CDR1 is SEHNR, CDR2 FQNEAQ (reference sequence). The DNA of the CDR3 is TGTGCCAGCAGCTTATATGAGGGTTTGGCTTTCTTT. This codes for CASSLYEGLAFF. Looking up the rest from reference TRBV7-9 and TRBJ1-1 gives the full variable domain: DTGVSQNPRHKITKRGQNVTFRCDPISEHNRLYWYRQTLGQGPEFLTYFQNEAQLEKSRLLSDRFSAERPKGSFSTLEIQRTEQGDSAMYLCASSLYEGLAFFGQGTRLTVV.

This chain connects TRBV29-1 to TRBJ2-1; 16 bases align to TRBD2. Germline assignment: CDR1 SQVTM and CDR2 ANQGSEA. V was clipped by 3 bases and J by 12 bases; unmatched bases: 11. The CDR3 extends over 16 amino acids. CDR3 residues: CSVEGSGTSGGVLQFF. The CDR3 bases are TGCAGCGTTGAGGGCAGTGGGACTAGCGGGGGGGTTTTGCAGTTCTTC.

CDR3 sequence reads: CASSGRISGYTQYF. The CDR3 DNA sequence: TGTGCCAGCAGCGGAAGAATTAGCGGTTATACGCAGTATTTT. The chain combines TRBV28 with TRBJ2-3; tentative D call: TRBD2 (6 bases). The V end was cut by 6 bases, the J end by 7 bases, with 17 bases between. Germline CDR1 and CDR2: MDHEN and SYDVKM. The CDR3 has 14 residues.

V is TRBV5-1 and J is TRBJ2-3; D might be TRBD1 or TRBD2, each matching 5 bases. CDR1 SGHRS and CDR2 YFSETQ come from the germline V gene. V shed 4 bases and J shed 6 bases, with 15 bases lying between them. The CDR3 loop spans 14 amino acids. CDR3 amino acids: CASSPGTSFDTQYF. Written as DNA, the CDR3 is TGCGCCAGCAGCCCCGGGACGTCTTTCGATACGCAGTATTTT.

The J gene is TRBJ2-3, the V gene TRBV7-3; either TRBD1 or TRBD2 may supply D (6 bases each). Germline V gene data show CDR1 as SGHTA and CDR2 as FQGTGA. V was trimmed by 6 bases and J by 5 bases, leaving 21 bases between them. There are 16 residues in the CDR3. The CDR3 region is CASSQGLASSRDTQYF. The DNA of the CDR3 is TGTGCCAGCAGTCAGGGGCTAGCGAGCTCAAGAGATACGCAGTATTTT. Complete variable domain (other parts from reference TRBV7-3 and TRBJ2-3): GAGVSQTPSNKVTEKGKYVELRCDPISGHTALYWYRQSLGQGPEFLIYFQGTGAADDSGLPNDRFFAVRPEGSVSTLKIQRTERGDSAVYLCASSQGLASSRDTQYFGPGTRLTVL.

This clone occurred a few times. V and J are TRBV2 and TRBJ1-1, with 8 positions matching TRBD1. V lost 0 bases, J lost 6 bases, and 0 bases stayed unmatched. CDR1 SNHLY and CDR2 FYNNEI come from the germline V gene. The length of the CDR3 is 13 residues. The CDR3 loop is CASSEAQGAEAFF. The DNA of the CDR3 is TGTGCCAGCAGTGAAGCACAGGGGGCTGAAGCTTTCTTT.

The V and J genes are TRBV6-1 and TRBJ2-7; 7 nucleotides agree with TRBD1. Germline CDR1 and CDR2: MNHNS and SASEGT. The CDR3 consists of 18 residues. Trimming at V came to 4 bases and at J to 2 bases, leaving 17 bases not matched to a gene. Written as DNA, the CDR3 is TGTGCCAGCAGTGGGATATGGACAGGCCAGGGGATCCCCTACGAGCAGTACTTC. It encodes CASSGIWTGQGIPYEQYF.

The chain recombines TRBV27 with TRBJ2-1; unclear D gene. CDR3 size: 15 residues. Germline assignment: CDR1 MNHEY and CDR2 SMNVEV (reference sequence). V shed 3 bases and J shed 5 bases, with 14 bases lying between them. The chain's CDR3 is CASSFYFPPDNEQFF. The CDR3 DNA reads as TGTGCCAGCAGTTTTTATTTCCCACCAGACAATGAGCAGTTCTTC.

The rearrangement links TRBV7-9 to TRBJ1-1, with D maybe TRBD1 (5 bases). V lost 5 bases, J lost 11 bases, and 21 bases lay in between. The germline V gene encodes CDR1 SEHNR and CDR2 FQNEAQ (reference sequence). The CDR3 extends over 14 amino acids. The CDR3 bases are TGTGCCAGCAGCAAACCGTACCTCCCAGGGTCGGCTTTCTTT. It specifies CASSKPYLPGSAFF.

The count of this clone is one. CDR3 amino acids: CASSQSTDTQYF. As DNA, the CDR3 is TGTGCCAGCAGCCAATCTACAGATACGCAGTATTTT. The chain joins TRBV14 to TRBJ2-3; D uncertain. CDR1 is SGHDN and CDR2 is FVKESK in the germline V gene. The CDR3 runs 12 residues. V was cut by 2 bases and J by 3 bases, with 3 bases left in between.

The rearrangement uses TRBV5-1 and TRBJ1-1, with a tentative D call TRBD1 (5 bases). Trimming shortened V by 4 bases and J by 4 bases, and 14 bases separated the two germline ends. Germline V lookup: CDR1 SGHRS, CDR2 YFSETQ. The CDR3 contains 14 residues. The CDR3 nucleotides are TGCGCCAGCAGCCCCTTCGGCGGGGGCACTGAAGCTTTCTTT. Amino acids: CASSPFGGGTEAFF. Using reference TRBV5-1 and TRBJ1-1 for the parts outside the CDR3, the full variable domain is KAGVTQTPRYLIKTRGQQVTLSCSPISGHRSVSWYQQTPGQGLQFLFEYFSETQRNKGNFPGRFSGRQFSNSRSEMNVSTLELGDSALYLCASSPFGGGTEAFFGQGTRLTVV.

The chain uses TRBV2 and TRBJ1-2; 7 nucleotides line up with TRBD1. The CDR3 has 16 residues. The V gene end was trimmed by 7 bases and the J gene end by 4 bases; junction bases not matched to a gene: 15. CDR1 and CDR2 (germline): SNHLY, FYNNEI. The CDR3 DNA reads TGTGCCAGCACCTGGTCGGATAGGGGGCTTAGCTATGGCTACACCTTC. Protein sequence: CASTWSDRGLSYGYTF.

The rearrangement uses TRBV3-1 (or the pseudogene TRBV3-2) and TRBJ2-1; D is ambiguous. CDR1 and CDR2 from the germline V gene are LGHDT and YNNKEL (reference sequence). The CDR3 runs to 13 residues. Trimming took 5 bases from V and 5 from J, leaving 10 bases between them. The CDR3 protein is CASSVRYHNEQFF. The CDR3 DNA reads as TGTGCCAGCAGCGTCAGGTACCACAATGAGCAGTTCTTC.

The rearrangement uses TRBV6-2 or TRBV6-3 and TRBJ2-3; TRBD2 matches 8 bases. The germline V gene encodes CDR1 MNHEY and CDR2 SVGEGT. This CDR3 is built from 16 residues. V was clipped by 0 bases and J by 2 bases; unmatched bases: 4. CDR3: CASSYSGSGVTDTQYF. CDR3 bases: TGTGCCAGCAGTTACTCGGGTAGCGGGGTCACAGATACGCAGTATTTT.

The chain couples TRBV27 to TRBJ1-6, with D perhaps matching TRBD1 (5 bases). CDR1 and CDR2 from the germline V gene are MNHEY and SMNVEV (reference sequence). V gave up 0 bases and J gave up 0 bases, with 12 bases separating them. The CDR3 spans 18 residues. The CDR3 spells CASSLSQGPSSYNSPLHF. CDR3 sequence (DNA): TGTGCCAGCAGTTTATCCCAGGGACCGAGCTCCTATAATTCACCCCTCCACTTT.

The J gene is TRBJ2-1, the V gene TRBV27; D is uncertain. This CDR3 has 15 amino acids. Between the trimmed V and J ends, which lost 3 bases and 4 bases, there was a span of 13 bases. CDR1 and CDR2 from the germline V gene are MNHEY and SMNVEV (reference sequence). This CDR3 reads CASSFDNSLYNEQFF. The CDR3, as DNA: TGTGCCAGCAGTTTTGACAACTCGCTATACAATGAGCAGTTCTTC.

The V call is TRBV6-5, the J call TRBJ1-5, with D possibly matching TRBD1 (5 bases). Germline assignment: CDR1 MNHEY and CDR2 SVGAGI. The CDR3 sequence is 15 residues long. Trimming left V 4 bases short and J 1 base short, with 11 bases between. Here the CDR3 DNA reads TGTGCCAGCAGTTTGGGGGTAGACAGCAATCAGCCCCAGCATTTT. Translation gives CASSLGVDSNQPQHF.

J is TRBJ1-5 and V is TRBV10-3; tentative D call: TRBD1 (6 bases). The CDR3 runs 14 residues. Germline loops: CDR1 ENHRY, CDR2 SYGVKD. V lost 5 bases to trimming and J lost 5 bases, with 13 bases between them. The chain's CDR3 is CAISQGQRDQPQHF. The DNA for the CDR3 is TGTGCCATCAGTCAGGGGCAGAGGGATCAGCCCCAGCATTTT.

The gene calls are TRBV6-5 and TRBJ2-4; D ambiguous. The CDR3 length is 12 residues. V lost 7 bases and J lost 11, with 15 bases in between. The germline CDR1 and CDR2 sequences are MNHEY and SVGAGI. CDR3 residues: CASNPGLPVQYF. Here the CDR3 DNA reads TGTGCCAGCAACCCGGGCTTACCCGTTCAGTACTTC.

This chain connects TRBV5-1 to TRBJ2-7; no clear D. CDR3 size: 14 residues. The ends were cut back, 0 bases at V and 3 bases at J, with 10 bases in the middle. Germline CDR1 and CDR2: SGHRS and YFSETQ. This chain's CDR3 is CASSLGGLYYEQYF. The CDR3 DNA sequence: TGCGCCAGCAGCTTGGGTGGGCTTTACTACGAGCAGTACTTC.

This sequence joins TRBV7-8 and TRBJ2-2, with D perhaps matching TRBD2 (7 bases). CDR1 is SGHVS and CDR2 is FQNEAQ in the germline V gene. This CDR3 is 16 amino acids long. Deletions cut 4 bases from V and 4 bases from J, with 16 bases between. The CDR3 sequence is CASSYPRGPGTGELFF. The CDR3 DNA is TGTGCCAGCAGCTACCCGCGGGGGCCGGGCACCGGGGAGCTGTTTTTT.

This chain connects TRBV9 to TRBJ2-5, with D possibly TRBD2 on 7 matching bases. The V and J ends lost 7 bases and 4 bases respectively, with 14 bases between them. CDR3 length: 13 residues. Germline loops: CDR1 SGDLS, CDR2 YYNGEE. The CDR3 here is CASGGASGETQYF. CDR3 in DNA: TGTGCCAGCGGGGGGGCGTCGGGAGAGACCCAGTACTTC.